This T cell receptor beta chain was captured in a study of T cell responses to AZD1222 COVID-19 vaccine. The study, taken as a whole, reports: Repertoire collection took place solely once the T cell response had peaked.

This CDR3 has 15 amino acids. Trimming stripped 2 bases from V and 4 bases from J, with 15 bases between. Germline-derived CDR1 and CDR2 are SQVTM and ANQGSEA. Clones were sequenced by immunoSEQ multiplex PCR, and TCRdb holds only the in-frame ones, with some missing. The sample yields 95,000 to 100,000 clones, 87% seen once. On this clone itself: The target antigen is unknown.

The rearrangement joins TRBV29-1 to TRBJ2-1; possibly TRBD2 for D (6 bases). Sequences were derived from peripheral blood, sampled on day 0 of AZD1222 vaccination. The receptor was isolated from an adult in good health. The CDR3 protein is CSVEPLAPEYNEQFF. CDR3 nucleotide sequence: TGCAGCGTTGAACCCCTAGCGCCAGAGTACAATGAGCAGTTCTTC.